The 17 T cell receptor beta chains presented below share a single source sample, sequenced in a study of blood T cell repertoires in COVID-19. Measured with immunoSEQ multiplex PCR; TCRdb has only the in-frame clones, and not every one. The sample lists roughly 42,000 clones, around nine tenths occurring once. Source material: peripheral blood. The receptors shown here come from a man aged 45-65 years with COVID-19, enrolled during active disease.

The chain couples TRBV28 to TRBJ1-5; 9 nucleotides match TRBD1. V was pared by 6 bases and J by 1 base, with 4 bases of the junction left unmatched. The CDR3 loop spans 15 amino acids. Germline V gene data show CDR1 as MDHEN and CDR2 as SYDVKM. CDR3 loop: CASRTGGESNQPQHF. Here the CDR3 DNA reads TGTGCCAGCAGAACAGGGGGCGAGAGCAATCAGCCCCAGCATTTT.

The rearrangement uses TRBV18 and TRBJ2-6, with D tentatively TRBD1 (6 bases). The germline V gene has CDR1 KGHSH and CDR2 LQKENI. Trimming shortened V by 3 bases and J by 4 bases, and 13 bases separated the two germline ends. This CDR3 has 16 amino acids. CDR3 in amino acids: CASSPSGTRGANVLTF. The DNA for the CDR3 is TGTGCCAGCTCACCTTCAGGGACAAGAGGGGCCAACGTCCTGACTTTC.

The chain couples TRBV4-1 to TRBJ2-2; 9 nucleotides agree with TRBD1. The CDR3 consists of 16 residues. Germline loops: CDR1 MGHRA, CDR2 YSYEKL. J lost 4 bases, V lost 2 bases, and 5 bases had no gene match. Here the CDR3 reads CASSQPYRGPTGELFF. In nucleotides, the CDR3 is TGCGCCAGCAGCCAACCTTACAGGGGGCCCACCGGGGAGCTGTTTTTT.

In the case of this clone: One end of the junction fails to match germline, which may point to a read error. The chain has TRBV5-1 and TRBJ2-7; TRBD1 might be the D (5 bases). Germline-derived CDR1 and CDR2 are SGHRS and YFSETQ. The CDR3 sequence is 13 residues long. The CDR3, as DNA: TGCGCCAGCAGTTTGGACATTTTATACGAGCAGTACTTC. Translation gives CASSLDILYEQYF.

V is TRBV5-1 and J is TRBJ2-1; 13 bases line up with TRBD2. Unmatched junction bases numbered 9, after V lost 3 bases and J lost 0 bases. The CDR3 is 19 amino acids. Germline assignment: CDR1 SGHRS and CDR2 YFSETQ. Here the CDR3 DNA reads TGCGCCAGCAGCTCCCGAGGACTAGCGGGAGTCCCCTCCTACAATGAGCAGTTCTTC. It codes for CASSSRGLAGVPSYNEQFF.

The chain carries TRBV6-4 and TRBJ1-2; 7 positions agree with TRBD1. CDR1 MRHNA and CDR2 SNTAGT come from the germline V gene. The CDR3 sequence is 15 residues long. Germline trimming cut 5 bases from V and 2 bases from J; bases unmatched to any gene: 8. DNA of the CDR3: TGTGCCAGCAGTCTGACCCTGACAGGGAACTATGGCTACACCTTC. Translated: CASSLTLTGNYGYTF.

The chain links TRBV9 to TRBJ2-7; a weak D match, TRBD1 (6 bases). With 4 bases removed from V and 0 bases from J, the gap between germline ends came to 17 bases. This CDR3 spans 16 amino acids. CDR1 is SGDLS, CDR2 YYNGEE, per germline. The CDR3 region has the DNA TGTGCCAGCAGCCCCCAGTCAGGACAGACCTCCTACGAGCAGTACTTC. It is translated as CASSPQSGQTSYEQYF.

The chain links TRBV18 to TRBJ2-7, with D unresolved. The V gene's germline CDR1 is KGHSH and CDR2 LQKENI. Trimming shortened V by 0 bases and J by 3 bases, and 9 bases separated the two germline ends. This CDR3 spans 14 amino acids. For the CDR3, the DNA is TGTGCCAGCTCACCACCCCTCCAGGTCTACGAGCAGTACTTC. Amino acid sequence: CASSPPLQVYEQYF.

J is TRBJ2-5 and V is TRBV6-5; a weak D match, TRBD2 (7 bases). Germline loops: CDR1 MNHEY, CDR2 SVGAGI. V was pared by 6 bases and J by 5 bases, with 19 bases between. The CDR3 runs to 15 residues. Here the CDR3 reads CASSGPAGAWETQYF. CDR3 nucleotides: TGTGCCAGCAGCGGACCGGCGGGGGCATGGGAGACCCAGTACTTC.

A few counts support this clone. The V call is TRBV23-1, the J call TRBJ1-6, with 9 bases that match TRBD1. TRBV23-1 is annotated as an ORF whose role is uncertain. The CDR3 sequence is 19 residues long. The trim removed 4 bases at V and 3 bases at J, leaving 13 bases unmatched. The CDR3 nucleotides read TGCGCCAGCAGTCGAGCGACACCGGGACAGGGTTTCTATAATTCACCCCTCCACTTT. Protein: CASSRATPGQGFYNSPLHF.

This chain joins TRBV4-3 and TRBJ1-1; 8 bases agree with TRBD1. From germline, CDR1 is LGHNA and CDR2 YSLEER. This CDR3 is built from 16 residues. V lost 3 bases, J lost 1 base, and 7 bases stayed unmatched. CDR3 DNA sequence: TGCGCCAGCAGCCACCGGACAGGGCCGTCGAACACTGAAGCTTTCTTT. Its protein is CASSHRTGPSNTEAFF.

The chain combines TRBV12-3 or TRBV12-4 with TRBJ1-2; D is perhaps TRBD1 (6 bases). V lost 0 bases and J lost 9, with 11 bases in between. This CDR3 region has 13 residues. The chain's CDR3 is CASSLATQGSYTF. Written as DNA, the CDR3 is TGTGCCAGCAGTTTAGCTACGCAGGGGAGCTACACCTTC.

This clone was recorded once. The V gene is TRBV5-6, the J gene TRBJ1-6; TRBD1 aligns across 9 bases. Trimming removed 4 bases from V and 9 bases from J; junction bases left unmatched: 5. This CDR3 comprises 14 residues. Germline V gene data show CDR1 as SGHDT and CDR2 as YYEEEE. The CDR3 bases are TGTGCCAGCAGCGCTCGGGACAGGGTTTCACCCCTCCACTTT. This encodes CASSARDRVSPLHF. The complete variable domain, with remaining parts taken from reference TRBV5-6 and TRBJ1-6, reads DAGVTQSPTHLIKTRGQQVTLRCSPKSGHDTVSWYQQALGQGPQFIFQYYEEEERQRGNFPDRFSGHQFPNYSSELNVNALLLGDSALYLCASSARDRVSPLHFGNGTRLTVT.

The chain has TRBV10-3 and TRBJ2-7, with D possibly matching TRBD2 (6 bases). V lost 7 bases and J 6 bases, leaving 10 bases between the germline ends. The CDR3 consists of 11 residues. Germline V gives CDR1 ENHRY, CDR2 SYGVKD. CDR3 in DNA: TGTGCCATCATGAGGGAGGCCGAGCAGTACTTC. Protein sequence: CAIMREAEQYF.

This chain joins TRBV15 and TRBJ1-4; a weak D match, TRBD1 (6 bases). This CDR3 spans 15 amino acids. Germline V lookup: CDR1 LNHNV, CDR2 YYDKDF (reference sequence). The germline V and J ends were trimmed by 3 bases and 4 bases, with 12 bases remaining between them. The CDR3 DNA is TGTGCCACCAGCAGGAGGGGGAATGGTAATGAAAAACTGTTTTTT. The encoded protein is CATSRRGNGNEKLFF.

The chain links TRBV10-2 to TRBJ2-1, with 7 bases that match TRBD1. The germline V gene has CDR1 WSHSY and CDR2 SAAADI. The V segment lost 6 bases and the J segment 4 bases; nucleotides outside the gene matches: 6. There are 14 residues in the CDR3. The CDR3 protein is CASRLGTAYNEQFF. In nucleotides, the CDR3 is TGCGCCAGCAGGCTCGGGACAGCATACAATGAGCAGTTCTTC.

The gene calls are TRBV19 and TRBJ1-3; 7 bases agree with TRBD1. The CDR3 totals 15 residues. V lost 4 bases and J lost 2; bases outside the gene matches: 5. Germline CDR1 is LNHDA and CDR2 is SQIVND (reference sequence). The CDR3 protein is CASSTNRGTGNTIYF. CDR3 DNA: TGTGCCAGTAGTACAAACAGGGGCACTGGAAACACCATATATTTT.